This is a list of T cell receptor beta chains from one sample in a study of shared clonotypes between healthy human individuals. Generated by immunoSEQ multiplex PCR, the TCRdb table keeps only in-frame clones and is missing some. The repertoire holds about 1.1 million clones, with 78% as singletons. Sequenced sample: memory CD4+ T cells from PBMCs. These receptors came from a man between 18 and 35 years old in good health. Some clones in this sample may be carry-over from other donors' samples. Each CDR3 is given with its conserved first and last residue. Each record gives: J gene, CDR3 length, D gene, V gene, clone size, CDR3 protein, CDR3 DNA. D genes are given only for firm matches. Clone size is stated in some rows and not others, as once, few, many or a class when expanded.

>TRBJ2-2|16|NA|TRBV10-3|few
CAISESFWANTGELFF
TGTGCCATCAGTGAGTCGTTTTGGGCCAACACCGGGGAGCTGTTTTTT
>TRBJ2-1|15|TRBD2|TRBV7-9|NA
CASSLSTSGPLEQFF
TGTGCCAGCAGCTTATCCACTAGCGGCCCTCTTGAGCAGTTCTTC
>TRBJ2-1|17|TRBD2|TRBV4-1|NA
CASSQDRTTSGYNEQFF
TGCGCCAGCAGCCAAGATCGTACGACTAGCGGCTACAATGAGCAGTTCTTC
>TRBJ2-2|16|NA|TRBV19|NA
CASSIAQGSGTGELFF
TGTGCCAGTAGTATAGCACAGGGTTCGGGCACCGGGGAGCTGTTTTTT
>TRBJ1-4|15|NA|TRBV18|NA
CASSPRGTTNEKLFF
TGTGCCAGCTCACCACGTGGGACGACTAATGAAAAACTGTTTTTT
>TRBJ2-7|15|TRBD2|TRBV27|few
CASSLSIAGVYEQYF
TGTGCCAGCAGTTTATCGATAGCGGGAGTGTACGAGCAGTACTTC
>TRBJ2-2|16|TRBD2|TRBV7-9|NA
CASSPLNREDTGELFF
TGTGCCAGCAGCCCCTTGAATCGGGAGGACACCGGGGAGCTGTTTTTT
>TRBJ1-2|16|NA|TRBV5-5|NA
CASSSLTGPQKGGYTF
TGTGCCAGCAGCTCGCTTACGGGTCCTCAAAAGGGGGGCTACACCTTC
>TRBJ2-7|12|TRBD1|TRBV6-6|NA
CATADRVREQYF
TGTGCCACCGCGGACAGGGTACGCGAGCAGTACTTC
>TRBJ2-3|15|NA|TRBV9|few
CASSVDGGTTDTQYF
TGTGCCAGCAGCGTAGATGGGGGGACCACAGATACGCAGTATTTT
>TRBJ2-4|15|TRBD1|TRBV7-3|NA
CASSSGQGGGNIQYF
TGTGCCAGCAGCTCCGGACAGGGGGGAGGAAACATTCAGTACTTC
>TRBJ2-1|15|NA|TRBV6-4|NA
CASSDGLLRSDEQFF
TGTGCCAGCAGTGACGGGTTGCTGCGGAGCGATGAGCAGTTCTTC
>TRBJ1-5|15|TRBD1|TRBV5-8|once
CASSLGQGTIQPQHF
TGTGCCAGCAGCTTGGGACAGGGAACGATTCAGCCCCAGCATTTT
>TRBJ1-2|13|NA|TRBV29-1|NA
CSVARGLGYGYTF
TGCAGCGTTGCGCGGGGTTTAGGCTATGGCTACACCTTC
>TRBJ1-4|15|NA|TRBV6-1|NA
CASGGQTSTNEKLFF
TGTGCCAGCGGCGGACAGACCTCAACTAATGAAAAACTGTTTTTT
>TRBJ2-5|14|NA|TRBV18|NA
CASSPSGREETQYF
TGTGCCAGCTCACCTTCAGGCCGGGAAGAGACCCAGTACTTC
>TRBJ2-7|15|TRBD2|TRBV6-1|NA
CASRASGTLDYEQYF
TGTGCCAGCAGGGCTAGCGGGACGTTAGACTACGAGCAGTACTTC
>TRBJ2-3|15|NA|TRBV5-5|NA
CASSPRGDPTDTQYF
TGTGCCAGCAGCCCCCGTGGGGACCCCACAGATACGCAGTATTTT
>TRBJ1-2|14|TRBD1|TRBV5-1|NA
CASSLGYRGPYYTF
TGCGCCAGCAGCTTGGGCTACAGGGGGCCTTACTACACCTTC
>TRBJ2-2|14|NA|TRBV6-6|NA
CASSYSTNTGELFF
TGTGCCAGCAGTTACTCAACGAACACCGGGGAGCTGTTTTTT
>TRBJ2-7|15|NA|TRBV6-6|NA
CASSLLLERSYEQYF
TGTGCCAGCAGTCTCCTACTAGAGCGATCCTACGAGCAGTACTTC
>TRBJ1-2|14|TRBD1|TRBV28|many
CASRPGQGRYGYTF
TGTGCCAGCAGGCCGGGACAGGGGCGTTATGGCTACACCTTC
>TRBJ1-1|13|NA|TRBV7-3|NA
CASSLTRGAEAFF
TGTGCCAGCAGCTTAACGCGGGGGGCTGAAGCTTTCTTT
>TRBJ1-1|16|TRBD1|TRBV5-1|NA
CASSLAPRQGGTEAFF
TGCGCCAGCAGCCTAGCCCCTCGACAGGGGGGAACTGAAGCTTTCTTT
>TRBJ2-1|16|TRBD1|TRBV28|NA
CASSSMSKGAYNEQFF
TGTGCCAGCAGTTCCATGTCTAAGGGGGCTTACAATGAGCAGTTCTTC
>TRBJ1-5|15|NA|TRBV6-6|few
CASSQRSGGNQPQHF
TGTGCCAGCAGTCAACGGTCGGGGGGCAATCAGCCCCAGCATTTT
>TRBJ1-5|13|NA|TRBV4-1|few
CASSRSLDQPQHF
TGCGCCAGCAGCCGCTCCCTTGATCAGCCCCAGCATTTT
>TRBJ1-4|18|NA|TRBV28|NA
CASTPRFLQKTTNEKLFF
TGTGCCAGCACCCCCCGTTTTTTGCAGAAAACAACTAATGAAAAACTGTTTTTT
>TRBJ2-2|14|NA|TRBV7-2|NA
CASAPPSNTGELFF
TGTGCCAGCGCCCCACCCTCGAACACCGGGGAGCTGTTTTTT
>TRBJ2-7|16|TRBD2|TRBV5-5|NA
CASSLVASGSYYEQYF
TGTGCCAGCAGCTTGGTCGCTAGCGGGTCGTACTACGAGCAGTACTTC
>TRBJ2-2|15|NA|TRBV2|NA
CASSEALLNTGELFF
TGTGCCAGCAGTGAAGCCCTACTTAACACCGGGGAGCTGTTTTTT
>TRBJ2-3|13|TRBD2|TRBV7-9|NA
CASSRTSVDTQYF
TGTGCCAGCAGCCGAACTAGCGTGGATACGCAGTATTTT
>TRBJ1-1|14|NA|TRBV4-2|NA
CASSQGNRVSEAFF
TGTGCCAGCAGCCAAGGGAACAGGGTTTCTGAAGCTTTCTTT
>TRBJ2-7|14|TRBD1|TRBV9|NA
CASSVGTGSLEQYF
TGTGCCAGCAGCGTGGGGACAGGGTCTCTCGAGCAGTACTTC
>TRBJ1-1|11|NA|TRBV20-1|NA
CSASMAGRAFF
TGCAGTGCTAGCATGGCAGGTAGGGCTTTCTTT
>TRBJ1-2|16|TRBD1|TRBV2|NA
CASTQRGQGIGYGYTF
TGTGCCAGCACCCAAAGGGGACAGGGGATAGGCTATGGCTACACCTTC
>TRBJ2-7|13|NA|TRBV4-2|few
CASSRGPSYEQYF
TGTGCCAGCAGTCGGGGCCCCTCCTACGAGCAGTACTTC
>TRBJ2-7|14|NA|TRBV7-9|once
CASSFGGSSYEQYF
TGTGCCAGCAGCTTCGGAGGGAGCTCCTACGAGCAGTACTTC
>TRBJ2-7|18|TRBD1|TRBV19|NA
CASSIDLPRRGQSSEQYF
TGTGCCAGTAGTATAGATCTGCCGCGCAGGGGGCAAAGTAGCGAGCAGTACTTC
>TRBJ1-2|15|NA|TRBV28|NA
CASRRMGGLTAGYTF
TGTGCCAGCAGGCGGATGGGGGGATTAACGGCTGGCTACACCTTC
>TRBJ1-5|15|NA|TRBV7-8|NA
CASSKDGRGNQPQHF
TGTGCCAGCAGTAAAGATGGGCGGGGGAATCAGCCCCAGCATTTT
>TRBJ2-7|16|NA|TRBV5-4|once
CASSPGGVLSSYEQYF
TGTGCCAGCAGCCCTGGCGGGGTACTCAGCTCCTACGAGCAGTACTTC